Presented here are 32 T cell receptor beta chains from one specimen sequenced in a study of identical twins (dated by TCRdb to between 2015 and 2016). Library preparation was by 5' RACE. TCRdb shows the sequencer as Illumina HiSeq 2000. The public reads were quality trimmed at Q25 with fastp and then assembled into clones with MiXCR by TCRdb, keeping productive beta chains. Identical CDR3 protein sequences are pooled into one entry, listed with their most common genes and DNA. The sample includes a few hundred thousand distinct CDR3 sequences, with around an eighth observed a single time. The ten largest clones capture 0.8% to 1% of the sample. This same sample was also taken into another study, of yellow fever vaccine responses in identical twins.

Sequencing was carried out using CD4+ T cells sorted from blood. These TCRs come from a woman aged 18 to 35 in good health.

The chain carries TRBV20-1 and TRBJ1-1; TRBD1 is a possible D gene (6 bases). Germline CDR1 DFQATT, CDR2 SNEGSKA (reference sequence). V was clipped by 1 base and J by 0 bases, with 9 bases between them. The CDR3 is made up of 14 amino acids. CDR3 DNA: TGCAGTGCTAGAGGAAGGGACATGAACACTGAAGCTTTCTTT. Its translation is CSARGRDMNTEAFF.

CDR3 amino acids: CAKNIQYF. The CDR3 DNA follows: TGTGCCAAAAACATTCAGTACTTC. This rearrangement joins TRBV5-8 to TRBJ2-4; no firm D call. The CDR3 extends over 8 amino acids. The germline CDR1 and CDR2 sequences are SGHTS and YDEGEE. The V end lost 9 bases, the J end lost 5 bases, and 0 bases lay between the germline ends. Filled out from reference TRBV5-8 and TRBJ2-4, the complete variable domain reads EAGVTQSPTHLIKTRGQQATLRCSPISGHTSVYWYQQALGLGLQFLLWYDEGEERNRGNFPPRFSGRQFPNYSSELNVNALELEDSALYLCAKNIQYFGAGTRLSVL.

This clonotype was detected only a few times. V is TRBV28 and J is TRBJ2-3, with a possible D match to TRBD1 (6 bases). The CDR3 is made up of 16 amino acids. In germline, CDR1 is MDHEN, CDR2 SYDVKM. V was trimmed by 4 bases and J by 2 bases, leaving 16 bases between them. The CDR3 bases are TGTGCCAGCAGTTCTCGGACAGAGTTCCCCACAGATACGCAGTATTTT. It specifies CASSSRTEFPTDTQYF.

This clonotype was picked up many times. The J gene is TRBJ1-3, the V gene TRBV29-1; a weak D match, TRBD1 (6 bases). V was clipped by 7 bases and J by 0 bases, with 16 bases between them. Germline CDR1 is SQVTM and CDR2 is ANQGSEA. The length of the CDR3 is 15 residues. This CDR3 reads CSGVQGSNSGNTIYF. The CDR3 DNA follows: TGCAGCGGGGTACAGGGAAGTAACTCTGGAAACACCATATATTTT.

In its sample, this clonotype was seen a few times. The chain recombines TRBV3-1 with TRBJ2-1, with TRBD2 identical over 7 bases. Per germline, CDR1 LGHDT and CDR2 YNNKEL (reference sequence). The CDR3 has 17 residues. Trimming took 3 bases from V and 6 from J; bases not matched to a gene: 14. The CDR3 is CASSHLGGRGGPNEQFF. The CDR3, as DNA: TGTGCCAGCAGCCACTTAGGCGGTAGGGGAGGGCCCAATGAGCAGTTCTTC.

This clonotype was observed at least ten times. This chain links TRBV24-1 with TRBJ2-7; TRBD1 aligns across 10 bases. V was clipped by 4 bases and J by 5 bases; unmatched bases: 7. The CDR3 has 15 amino acids. Germline V gene data show CDR1 as KGHDR and CDR2 as SFDVKD. CDR3 loop: CATSEPAGTGDEQYF. The CDR3 coding sequence is TGTGCCACCAGTGAACCTGCCGGGACAGGGGACGAGCAGTACTTC.

This clonotype was seen a handful of times. V usage is TRBV5-1 and J usage is TRBJ1-2, with TRBD1 as a possible D gene (5 bases). CDR1 is SGHRS, CDR2 YFSETQ, per germline. Trimming stripped 0 bases from V and 7 bases from J, with 13 bases between. The length of the CDR3 is 14 residues. In DNA, the CDR3 is TGCGCCAGCAGCTTGGGACCCTCTACAGGTGGCTACACCTTC. Its protein product is CASSLGPSTGGYTF.

V usage is TRBV7-6 and J usage is TRBJ2-5; 8 bases align to TRBD1. There are 16 residues in the CDR3. V dropped 5 bases and J dropped 1; count of bases not matched to a gene: 9. The germline CDR1 and CDR2 sequences are SGHVS and FNYEAQ. The CDR3 protein is CASSKNPGQGQETQYF. DNA for the CDR3: TGTGCCAGCAGCAAGAATCCAGGACAGGGCCAAGAGACCCAGTACTTC.

V gene TRBV29-1 combines with J gene TRBJ2-7, with D possibly TRBD1 on 5 matching bases. CDR1 is SQVTM, CDR2 ANQGSEA, per germline. CDR3 length: 11 residues. V lost 4 bases, J lost 4 bases, and 8 bases lay in between. The CDR3 reads CSVVAGYEQYF. The CDR3 DNA follows: TGCAGCGTTGTTGCAGGGTACGAGCAGTACTTC.

This clonotype was counted only a few times. This rearrangement joins TRBV6-6 to TRBJ2-7; maybe TRBD1 (6 bases). V was trimmed by 6 bases and J by 2 bases, leaving 11 bases between them. The CDR3 is 13 amino acids. CDR1 is MNHNY and CDR2 is SVGAGI in the germline V gene (reference sequence). This CDR3 reads CASRATGPYEQYF. The CDR3 bases are TGTGCCAGCAGAGCTACAGGGCCCTACGAGCAGTACTTC.

This clonotype was recorded many times. This sequence joins TRBV7-2 and TRBJ2-1; 9 positions match TRBD2. The V segment lost 5 bases and the J segment 9 bases; nucleotides outside the gene matches: 11. The CDR3 spans 15 residues. Germline CDR1 and CDR2: SGHTA and FQGNSA. DNA of the CDR3: TGTGCCAGCAGCCCCCCTTCTAGCGGGGTCAGTGAGCAGTTCTTC. Translating gives CASSPPSSGVSEQFF.

The chain employs TRBV5-1 and TRBJ2-7, with 14 bases fitting TRBD2. The CDR3 extends over 16 amino acids. Germline lookup yields CDR1 SGHRS and CDR2 YFSETQ. V gave up 4 bases and J gave up 5 bases; unmatched junction bases: 8. The CDR3 nucleotides are TGCGCCAGCAGCGACCGACTAGCGGGAGGGGCCAACGAGCAGTACTTC. Amino acid sequence: CASSDRLAGGANEQYF.

This clonotype appeared a few times. The CDR3 here is CASSESGTSHF. The CDR3 DNA follows: TGTGCCAGCAGTGAATCGGGGACTAGCCACTTT. The chain is built from TRBV25-1 and TRBJ1-6, with a weak D call TRBD1 (5 bases). The CDR3 has 11 amino acids. V gave up 1 base and J gave up 18 bases, with 10 bases separating them. CDR1 is MGHDK, CDR2 SYGVNS, per germline.

The chain employs TRBV3-1 and TRBJ2-1, with D perhaps TRBD2 (6 bases). This CDR3 comprises 11 residues. CDR1 LGHDT and CDR2 YNNKEL come from the germline V gene (reference sequence). CDR3 bases: TGTGCTAGTGGCAGCGGGTTTGAGCAGTTCTTC. Protein sequence: CASGSGFEQFF.

This clonotype has more than one count but fewer than ten. The chain carries TRBV4-3 and TRBJ2-3; 9 nucleotides agree with TRBD2. With 1 base clipped from V and 2 bases from J, the junction kept 7 bases outside the gene matches. This CDR3 spans 17 amino acids. CDR1 and CDR2 from the germline V gene are LGHNA and YSLEER. The CDR3 reads CASSQGAGGPFTDTQYF. DNA of the CDR3: TGCGCCAGCAGCCAAGGCGCGGGAGGGCCTTTCACAGATACGCAGTATTTT.

This clonotype was observed a few times. This sequence joins TRBV6-2 or TRBV6-3 and TRBJ1-1; a possible D gene is TRBD1 (5 bases). Germline V gives CDR1 MNHEY, CDR2 SVGEGT. This CDR3 has 15 residues. V was shortened by 1 base and J by 0 bases, with 9 bases between the two germline ends. CDR3 in DNA: TGTGCCAGCAGTTACTATTCGGGGGTGAACACTGAAGCTTTCTTT. This gives the protein CASSYYSGVNTEAFF.

This sequence joins TRBV2 and TRBJ2-7; D is undetermined. Trimming removed 2 bases at V and 3 bases at J, with 8 bases between. This CDR3 has 13 amino acids. Germline V gene sequence: CDR1 SNHLY, CDR2 FYNNEI. CDR3 sequence (DNA): TGTGCCAGCAGTGAACAACAGATCTACGAGCAGTACTTC. This encodes CASSEQQIYEQYF.

The gene calls are TRBV14 and TRBJ1-1; D is possibly TRBD1 (5 bases). The CDR3 is 15 amino acids. The V end lost 2 bases, the J end lost 1 base, and 11 bases lay between the germline ends. The germline V gene has CDR1 SGHDN and CDR2 FVKESK. The CDR3 spells CASSQFFTGNTEAFF. CDR3 DNA sequence: TGTGCCAGCAGCCAATTTTTTACAGGGAACACTGAAGCTTTCTTT.

This clonotype was seen a few times. The genes are TRBV6-1 and TRBJ2-3; 9 nucleotides line up with TRBD1. CDR1 and CDR2 from the germline V gene are MNHNS and SASEGT. CDR3 length: 14 residues. The J segment lost 4 bases and the V segment lost 6 bases, leaving 5 bases of the junction unmatched. CDR3 DNA sequence: TGTGCCAGCAGCGGGGACAGGGTGTCAGATACGCAGTATTTT. Residues: CASSGDRVSDTQYF.

The chain links TRBV7-9 to TRBJ2-3; unclear D gene. Germline CDR1 reads SEHNR; CDR2 reads FQNEAQ (reference sequence). CDR3 size: 11 residues. With 8 bases removed from V and 4 bases from J, the gap between germline ends came to 7 bases. The CDR3 DNA reads TGTGCCAGCGCAGAGGCAGATACGCAGTATTTT. This sequence encodes CASAEADTQYF.

The rearrangement uses TRBV20-1 and TRBJ2-3; TRBD2 aligns across 12 bases. Looked up from germline, CDR1 is DFQATT and CDR2 is SNEGSKA (reference sequence). This CDR3 has 18 residues. Trimming removed 1 base from V and 1 base from J; junction bases left unmatched: 9. This CDR3 is CSARGSSGRVGGTDTQYF. CDR3 nucleotides: TGCAGTGCTAGAGGCTCTAGCGGGAGGGTAGGTGGCACAGATACGCAGTATTTT.

A few counts support this clonotype. This chain uses TRBV3-1 with TRBJ1-5; D unresolved. Deletions cut 0 bases from V and 6 bases from J, with 9 bases between. Germline CDR1 and CDR2: LGHDT and YNNKEL (reference sequence). This CDR3 has 14 amino acids. Here the CDR3 reads CASSQDSLIQPQHF. Written as DNA, the CDR3 is TGTGCCAGCAGCCAAGACAGTTTGATTCAGCCCCAGCATTTT.

The chain links TRBV29-1 to TRBJ2-3; 8 bases are a match to TRBD1. This CDR3 spans 13 amino acids. Germline CDR1 SQVTM, CDR2 ANQGSEA. J was trimmed by 0 bases and V by 7 bases; bases with no gene match: 3. CDR3 residues: CSATGASTDTQYF. DNA of the CDR3: TGCAGCGCGACAGGGGCTAGCACAGATACGCAGTATTTT.

The rearrangement links TRBV10-3 to TRBJ1-1; 7 bases agree with TRBD1. V shed 5 bases and J 0 bases; nucleotides not matched to a gene: 12. Per the germline V gene, CDR1 is ENHRY and CDR2 is SYGVKD. The CDR3 has 17 amino acids. The CDR3 reads CAISRSINRGMNTEAFF. The CDR3 DNA sequence: TGTGCCATCAGTAGATCTATAAACAGGGGTATGAACACTGAAGCTTTCTTT.

This chain connects TRBV7-9 to TRBJ2-3, with 7 bases that match TRBD2. The germline gives CDR1 SEHNR, CDR2 FQNEAQ (reference sequence). The J segment lost 5 bases and the V segment lost 5 bases, leaving 7 bases of the junction unmatched. CDR3 length: 14 residues. This CDR3 is CASSDGLGGDTQYF. CDR3 in DNA: TGTGCCAGCAGCGATGGACTAGGTGGAGATACGCAGTATTTT.

This clonotype occurred a few times. This rearrangement joins TRBV20-1 to TRBJ2-7; D is undetermined. The CDR3 covers 13 residues. V was cut by 6 bases and J by 0 bases, with 12 bases left in between. Germline CDR1 DFQATT, CDR2 SNEGSKA (reference sequence). The CDR3 sequence is CSALGQSSYEQYF. CDR3 nucleotides: TGCAGTGCCCTCGGGCAAAGCTCCTACGAGCAGTACTTC.

This clonotype was detected only a few times. V is TRBV28 and J is TRBJ2-7; TRBD1 matches at 7 bases. Trimming removed 5 bases from V and 6 bases from J; junction bases left unmatched: 16. CDR3 length: 16 residues. Germline CDR1 and CDR2: MDHEN and SYDVKM. The CDR3, as DNA: TGTGCCAGCAGTCTAGCTCAGACAGGGTCTTATTCCGAGCAGTACTTC. It specifies CASSLAQTGSYSEQYF. Full variable domain (missing parts from reference TRBV28 and TRBJ2-7): DVKVTQSSRYLVKRTGEKVFLECVQDMDHENMFWYRQDPGLGLRLIYFSYDVKMKEKGDIPEGYSVSREKKERFSLILESASTNQTSMYLCASSLAQTGSYSEQYFGPGTRLTVT.

The rearrangement uses TRBV12-3 or TRBV12-4 and TRBJ2-7, with TRBD1 matching over 7 bases. There are 16 residues in the CDR3. V trimming: 6 bases; J trimming: 0 bases; junction bases outside the gene matches: 11. The CDR3 loop is CASSPSLNRGSYEQYF. CDR3 nucleotide sequence: TGTGCCAGCAGCCCAAGCCTTAACAGGGGCTCCTACGAGCAGTACTTC.

This clonotype appeared many times. The gene calls are TRBV20-1 and TRBJ2-3, with D unclear. Germline CDR1 and CDR2: DFQATT and SNEGSKA (reference sequence). The CDR3 totals 11 residues. V was clipped by 3 bases and J by 1 base, with 2 bases between them. This CDR3 reads CSASGTDTQYF. Written as DNA, the CDR3 is TGCAGTGCTAGTGGCACAGATACGCAGTATTTT.

The gene calls are TRBV12-3 or TRBV12-4 and TRBJ2-7, with no clear D. Trimming shortened V by 3 bases and J by 2 bases, and 8 bases separated the two germline ends. The CDR3 has 13 residues. The CDR3 DNA is TGTGCCAGCAGTTTGACCTTCACCTACGAGCAGTACTTC. It yields the protein CASSLTFTYEQYF.

This clonotype was detected only a few times. The chain is built from TRBV11-2 and TRBJ2-1; D may correspond to TRBD1 or TRBD2 (6 bases each). V shed 7 bases and J shed 7 bases, with 14 bases lying between them. The CDR3 sequence is 13 residues long. Germline CDR1 reads SGHAT; CDR2 reads FQNNGV. CDR3 amino acids: CASTWGAVNEQFF. CDR3 DNA: TGTGCCAGCACCTGGGGGGCCGTAAATGAGCAGTTCTTC.

This clonotype was observed many times. The V call is TRBV4-1, the J call TRBJ1-2; D unresolved. Germline V gene data show CDR1 as MGHRA and CDR2 as YSYEKL. The CDR3 runs 15 residues. Trimming cost V 0 bases and J 8 bases, with 16 bases left between them. DNA for the CDR3: TGCGCCAGCAGCCAAGATCCGGTCGACGTTGGGGGCTACACCTTC. Its translation is CASSQDPVDVGGYTF.